The present T cell receptor (beta chain) was sequenced within a study of blood T cells in healthy people across ages. General observations from the study: PBMCs were not sorted, which prevented a conclusive comparison of naive versus antigen-experienced cells.

As regards this clonotype: The antigen is not known.

The CDR3 is 15 residues long. CDR1 and CDR2 from the germline V gene are LGHNA and YNFKEQ. Primers used in a second PCR of roughly 6 to 11 cycles were a sample-barcoded 5' primer and a J-beta primer mix. TCRdb passed the 5' RACE reads through MiXCR, listing each CDR3 protein once. The repertoire includes roughly 1.5 million distinct CDR3 sequences, about 42% of them detected once, and approximately 4% sits in the top ten. The receptor was isolated from a woman between 18 and 30 years old in good health. The gene calls are TRBV4-2 and TRBJ2-7; D ambiguous. The end of the DNA aligns better with TRBJ2-5, so the J call may be wrong. The sample taken for sequencing was blood. CDR3 sequence: CASSQVRPEEETQYF. The CDR3 DNA reads TGTGCCAGCAGCCAAGTCCGCCCTGAAGAAGAGACCCAGTACTTC.